Listed below are T cell receptor beta chains from one sample, sequenced in a study of shared clonotypes between healthy human individuals. Method: immunoSEQ multiplex PCR; TCRdb's copy keeps in-frame clones and lacks some. The sample holds a few million clones, over 85% seen once. Material for sequencing was naive CD4+ T cells sorted from blood. The receptors derive from a man aged 18 to 29 in good health. CDR3s include the opening cysteine and the closing phenylalanine or tryptophan. Fields, in order: V gene, J gene, CDR3 protein.

v_call: TRBV7-2; j_call: TRBJ2-1; cdr3_aa: CASSSLGLAGWSYNEQFF
v_call: TRBV9; j_call: TRBJ2-2; cdr3_aa: CASSVGRSGSSGELFF
v_call: TRBV18; j_call: TRBJ1-1; cdr3_aa: CASSPDRETEAFF
v_call: TRBV4-3; j_call: TRBJ2-5; cdr3_aa: CASSLYHQETQYF
v_call: TRBV4-1; j_call: TRBJ2-3; cdr3_aa: CASSQDRGGLQVTDTQYF
v_call: TRBV28; j_call: TRBJ1-4; cdr3_aa: CASRRPNEKLFF
v_call: TRBV11-3; j_call: TRBJ2-5; cdr3_aa: CASSETGQGRQETQYF
v_call: TRBV6-5; j_call: TRBJ1-6; cdr3_aa: CASSRAGKDAPLHF
v_call: TRBV7-3; j_call: TRBJ2-7; cdr3_aa: CASSLRRDYYEQYF
v_call: TRBV2; j_call: TRBJ1-4; cdr3_aa: CASSDGRGQLELFF
v_call: TRBV2; j_call: TRBJ1-5; cdr3_aa: CASSPGLNQPQHF
v_call: TRBV11-2; j_call: TRBJ2-7; cdr3_aa: CASSRDSLSLYEQYF
v_call: TRBV10-3; j_call: TRBJ2-3; cdr3_aa: CAIRTETGRGTDTQYF
v_call: TRBV2; j_call: TRBJ1-2; cdr3_aa: CASSGGPGYGYTF
v_call: TRBV5-6; j_call: TRBJ2-7; cdr3_aa: CASSPTGTLYEQYF
v_call: TRBV6-5; j_call: TRBJ2-7; cdr3_aa: CASSYYRDGNEQYF
v_call: TRBV25-1; j_call: TRBJ2-1; cdr3_aa: CASSEGNEQFF
v_call: TRBV5-1; j_call: TRBJ2-5; cdr3_aa: CASSLGPSGGSYQETQYF
v_call: TRBV2; j_call: TRBJ2-3; cdr3_aa: CASNRDGTDTQYF
v_call: TRBV7-2; j_call: TRBJ2-1; cdr3_aa: CASSPDGGGPYNEQFF
v_call: TRBV6-1; j_call: TRBJ2-3; cdr3_aa: CATAASTDTQYF
v_call: TRBV5-1; j_call: TRBJ2-5; cdr3_aa: CASSGNASPGARETQYF
v_call: TRBV2; j_call: TRBJ2-1; cdr3_aa: CASSDASEQFF